This entry concerns a single TCR beta chain. Measured with immunoSEQ multiplex PCR; TCRdb has only the in-frame clones, and not every one. This table has more than 400,000 clones, roughly 95% appearing once. CDR3 size: 15 residues. CDR1 SGHDT and CDR2 YYEEEE come from the germline V gene. The V end was cut by 0 bases, the J end by 1 base, with 10 bases between. This entry comes from a study of shared clonotypes between healthy human individuals. The chain has TRBV5-6 and TRBJ1-1; D is possibly TRBD1 (5 bases). Sequencing input: naive CD4+ T cells sorted from blood. Documented subset: CD45RA+ positively selected. This clonotype was sampled from a woman under 40 in good health. The DNA of the CDR3 is TGTGCCAGCAGCTTGGCCACTCAGGGGAACACTGAAGCTTTCTTT. Its protein product is CASSLATQGNTEAFF.